This T cell receptor (beta chain) came from a study of CD8 T cells in Susac syndrome. Overall study context: Patients with Susac syndrome who were sequenced included more than 5 with active disease and eight in remission.

Study conclusions and caveats: The CD4+ T cell repertoires in Susac syndrome were not clonally expanded.

CD8+ and CD4+ T cells circulating in blood were sequenced for TCR beta. The CDR3 consists of 16 residues. Germline assignment: CDR1 MNHNS and CDR2 SASEGT. The junction had 4 bases not matched to a gene; V was cut back by 5 bases and J by 2 bases. With random hexamers, reverse transcription was performed on about 0.5 to 1 ug of RNA. Via MiXCR, TCRdb re-called the immunoSEQ multiplex PCR reads, giving one row per CDR3 protein. The data show roughly 200,000 distinct CDR3 sequences, with more than 85% seen just once and approximately 0.09% held by the top ten. As regards this clonotype: Its antigen is currently unknown.

Sample: CD4+ T cells from PBMCs. The genes are TRBV6-1 and TRBJ2-3, with TRBD2 matching over 13 bases. The receptor was isolated from a human donor with Susac syndrome. CDR3 bases: TGTGCCAGCAGTCTCGGGACTAGCGGGATCACAGATACGCAGTATTTT. Encoded protein: CASSLGTSGITDTQYF.